This T cell receptor (beta chain) was recovered during a study of blood T cell repertoires in COVID-19. As for the study in general: Samples of COVID-19 (acute and convalescent) were obtained from the United States, Italy and Spain. From T cells, B-cell-depleted T cells, or PBMCs came the material, which was cDNA or gDNA.

The CDR3 extends over 16 amino acids. Trimming cost V 3 bases and J 8 bases; bases outside gene matches: 10. Germline V CDR1 and CDR2: SGHRS, YFSETQ. Recruited during active infection, patients (from Seattle) were subsequently followed longitudinally. Original data processing: Amplified reference gene primers provided the basis for estimating nucleated cell counts. Generated by immunoSEQ multiplex PCR, the TCRdb table keeps only in-frame clones and is missing some. The DNA was the basis for D and trimming; V, J and clone size are from that table. The profile covers approximately 350,000 clones, with about nine tenths appearing a single time and under 6.5% taken by the ten largest.

The rearrangement links TRBV5-1 to TRBJ1-6; TRBD1 aligns across 8 bases. This TCR was sampled from a woman aged 45 to 65 with COVID-19, enrolled during active disease. Sequences were obtained from peripheral blood. CDR3: CASSSYTGGTHSPLHF. The CDR3, as DNA: TGCGCCAGCAGCTCCTATACAGGGGGAACTCATTCACCCCTCCACTTT. The full variable domain, rest sourced from reference TRBV5-1 and TRBJ1-6, is KAGVTQTPRYLIKTRGQQVTLSCSPISGHRSVSWYQQTPGQGLQFLFEYFSETQRNKGNFPGRFSGRQFSNSRSEMNVSTLELGDSALYLCASSSYTGGTHSPLHFGNGTRLTVT.